The rows below give T cell receptor beta chains drawn from one sample of a study of cytomegalovirus exposure and HLA in healthy donors. Libraries were prepared by immunoSEQ multiplex PCR; TCRdb keeps only in-frame clonotypes and omits some of them. This sample contains about 33,000 clones. Material for sequencing was PBMCs. The receptor set was obtained from a man aged 40-50 years in good health and CMV-seronegative. Both conserved end residues are part of each CDR3. D genes are given only for firm matches. Clone size is given for some rows only: seen once, a few or many times, or a class if the clone is expanded.

NA	NA	TRBJ1-5	TRBV7-8	CASSRSYSNQPQHF	TGTGCCAGCAGCCGGTCGTATAGCAATCAGCCCCAGCATTTT
NA	NA	TRBJ1-1	TRBV5-1	CASSLDLLNTEAFF	TGCGCCAGCAGCTTGGACTTATTGAACACTGAAGCTTTCTTT
NA	NA	TRBJ1-3	TRBV30	CAWSVGLGGTSGNTIYF	TGTGCCTGGAGTGTGGGGCTAGGGGGAACCTCTGGAAACACCATATATTTT
NA	medium-sized	TRBJ1-4	TRBV19	CASSALGRRVRSEKLFF	TGTGCCAGTAGTGCATTAGGGAGGAGGGTGAGGAGTGAAAAACTGTTTTTT
NA	NA	TRBJ2-1	TRBV6-5	CASIGQNYNEQFF	TGTGCCAGCATTGGACAGAACTACAATGAGCAGTTCTTC
TRBD1	NA	TRBJ2-7	TRBV25-1	CASSDMTGAAYEQYF	TGTGCCAGCAGTGACATGACAGGGGCGGCCTACGAGCAGTACTTC
TRBD1	NA	TRBJ2-7	TRBV5-4	CASSLDPGQGPYEQYF	TGTGCCAGCAGCTTAGATCCGGGACAGGGTCCGTACGAGCAGTACTTC
NA	NA	TRBJ1-1	TRBV4-2	CASSHVIGGNTEAFF	TGTGCCAGCAGCCACGTAATAGGGGGGAACACTGAAGCTTTCTTT
TRBD1	NA	TRBJ1-3	TRBV9	CASSKGQGQYGNTIYF	TGTGCCAGCAGCAAGGGACAGGGGCAGTATGGAAACACCATATATTTT
NA	NA	TRBJ2-2	TRBV27	CASSLWATGELFF	TGTGCCAGCAGTTTATGGGCCACCGGGGAGCTGTTTTTT
TRBD1	NA	TRBJ1-2	TRBV18	CASSPGQGAVYGYTF	TGTGCCAGCTCACCGGGACAGGGGGCTGTCTATGGCTACACCTTC
TRBD1	NA	TRBJ1-3	TRBV28	CASRKHRGRGGNTIYF	TGTGCCAGCAGGAAACACAGGGGGCGGGGAGGAAACACCATATATTTT
TRBD1	NA	TRBJ1-1	TRBV13	CASSLALSDRGHTEAFF	TGTGCCAGCAGCTTAGCGTTATCGGACAGGGGACACACTGAAGCTTTCTTT
NA	NA	TRBJ2-2	TRBV7-3	CASSLDGGELFF	TGTGCCAGCAGCCTAGACGGCGGGGAGCTGTTTTTT
NA	NA	TRBJ2-7	TRBV11-3	CASSLRDTFAYEQYF	TGTGCCAGCAGCCTCCGGGACACCTTTGCCTACGAGCAGTACTTC
TRBD1	NA	TRBJ2-7	TRBV4-3	CASSHSGTGNSEQYF	TGCGCCAGCAGCCATTCCGGGACAGGTAATTCGGAGCAGTACTTC
NA	NA	TRBJ2-3	TRBV30	CAGKPLATITDTQYF	TGTGCCGGGAAACCTCTAGCCACCATCACAGATACGCAGTATTTT
TRBD1	NA	TRBJ1-5	TRBV7-2	CASSPGQLNQPQHF	TGTGCCAGCAGCCCGGGACAGCTCAATCAGCCCCAGCATTTT
TRBD2	NA	TRBJ2-1	TRBV6-5	CASSYSGRWDEQFF	TGTGCCAGCAGTTACAGCGGGAGATGGGATGAGCAGTTCTTC
TRBD1	NA	TRBJ1-2	TRBV4-1	CASSQPTGGGGYTF	TGCGCCAGCAGCCAACCTACAGGGGGTGGAGGCTACACCTTC
TRBD2	NA	TRBJ2-1	TRBV4-3	CASSQETSGGYNEQFF	TGCGCCAGCAGCCAGGAGACTAGCGGGGGGTACAATGAGCAGTTCTTC
NA	NA	TRBJ2-5	TRBV5-1	CASSHMTGGETQYF	TGCGCCAGCAGCCACATGACAGGAGGAGAGACCCAGTACTTC
NA	NA	TRBJ2-7	TRBV11-2	CASSLTQGTDRPYEQYF	TGTGCCAGCAGCTTAACCCAAGGTACGGACAGACCCTACGAGCAGTACTTC
TRBD1	NA	TRBJ1-2	TRBV30	CAWDRGYGYTF	TGTGCCTGGGACAGGGGCTATGGCTACACCTTC
NA	NA	TRBJ1-5	TRBV5-3	CARTGQPQHF	TGTGCCAGAACCGGTCAGCCCCAGCATTTT
TRBD2	NA	TRBJ2-3	TRBV11-2	CASSTGTTGTQYF	TGTGCCAGCAGCACGGGGACTACGGGTACGCAGTATTTT
NA	NA	TRBJ2-7	TRBV19	CASSIGVALYEQYF	TGTGCCAGTAGTATAGGGGTAGCCCTCTACGAGCAGTACTTC